These T cell receptor beta chains were read from a single sample in a study of vaccination and CD4 T cells after COVID-19. TCRdb re-called the PCR reads with MiXCR, one entry per CDR3 protein. The sample has some 12,000 distinct CDR3 sequences, approximately 46% seen once. For these TCRs, the target antigens are not known. What was sequenced was CD4+ T cells from blood, cultured in vitro. Receptors were obtained from a human donor who had recovered from COVID-19. The CDR3 runs from the conserved cysteine through the conserved F or W. The D gene is left open where the match is weak. Rows may omit the clone size; those that give it use once, few, many or a size class.

TRBJ2-1	.	.	TRBV24-1	CATSDIRDSYNEQFF	TGTGCCACCAGTGATATCCGGGACTCGTACAATGAGCAGTTCTTC
TRBJ2-1	.	few	TRBV20-1	CSASSWRSYNEQFF	TGCAGTGCTAGCAGTTGGAGGTCCTACAATGAGCAGTTCTTC
TRBJ2-5	.	few	TRBV5-4	CASSNKLQETQYF	TGTGCCAGCAGCAACAAACTCCAAGAGACCCAGTACTTC
TRBJ1-6	.	few	TRBV20-1	CSAEGRGYSPLHF	TGCAGTGCCGAGGGGAGGGGTTATTCACCCCTCCACTTT
TRBJ2-5	.	.	TRBV6-4	CASSESPQGSETQYF	TGTGCCAGCAGTGAGTCCCCCCAGGGGAGCGAGACCCAGTACTTC
TRBJ2-2	.	few	TRBV19	CASSIRGYNTGELFF	TGTGCCAGTAGTATACGGGGATACAACACCGGGGAGCTGTTTTTT
TRBJ2-1	.	.	TRBV27	CASSLDPSPVAAYNEQFF	TGTGCCAGCAGTTTAGATCCATCCCCTGTGGCGGCATACAATGAGCAGTTCTTC
TRBJ1-2	TRBD1	.	TRBV20-1	CSARDVLRDRNYGYTF	TGCAGTGCTAGAGACGTACTCCGGGACAGAAACTATGGCTACACCTTC
TRBJ2-7	TRBD2	few	TRBV19	CASSPRTSGRAGEQYF	TGTGCCAGTAGTCCTCGGACTAGCGGGAGGGCTGGGGAGCAGTACTTC
TRBJ2-5	.	few	TRBV24-1	CATSDQQETQYF	TGTGCCACCAGTGATCAGCAAGAGACCCAGTACTTC
TRBJ2-5	.	.	TRBV6-2/TRBV6-3	CASSYLWGTQYF	TGTGCCAGCAGTTACTTGTGGGGGACCCAGTACTTC
TRBJ2-6	.	few	TRBV6-1	CASSPRVGANVLTF	TGTGCCAGCAGTCCGAGGGTCGGGGCCAACGTCCTGACTTTC
TRBJ1-5	.	few	TRBV15	CATSRDQPLGGEGPQHF	TGTGCCACCAGCAGAGATCAACCCCTGGGGGGTGAAGGGCCCCAGCATTTT
TRBJ1-2	.	.	TRBV24-1	CATSDYETNYGYTF	TGTGCCACCAGTGATTACGAAACCAACTATGGCTACACCTTC
TRBJ2-1	TRBD1	few	TRBV7-2	CASSAGQGVYNEQFF	TGTGCCAGCAGCGCAGGACAGGGGGTCTACAATGAGCAGTTCTTC
TRBJ1-5	.	few	TRBV20-1	CSARSDYDVNQQGGNQPQHF	TGCAGTGCTAGATCGGACTACGACGTAAATCAACAAGGCGGGAATCAGCCCCAGCATTTT
TRBJ1-3	TRBD1	medium-sized	TRBV5-1	CASSWTGNSGNTIYF	TGCGCCAGCAGCTGGACAGGGAATTCTGGAAACACCATATATTTT
TRBJ1-2	.	.	TRBV29-1	CSVEGGRRYGYTF	TGCAGCGTTGAAGGCGGGCGTCGGTATGGCTACACCTTC